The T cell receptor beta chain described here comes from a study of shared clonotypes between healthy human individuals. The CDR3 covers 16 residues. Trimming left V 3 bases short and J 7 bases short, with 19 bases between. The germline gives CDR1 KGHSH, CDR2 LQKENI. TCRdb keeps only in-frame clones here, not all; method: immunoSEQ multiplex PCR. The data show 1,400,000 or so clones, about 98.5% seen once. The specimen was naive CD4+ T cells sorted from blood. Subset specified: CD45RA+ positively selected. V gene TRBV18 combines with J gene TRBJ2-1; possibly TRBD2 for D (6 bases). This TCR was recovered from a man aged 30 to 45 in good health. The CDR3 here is CASSPPGSGRSNEQFF. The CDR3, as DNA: TGTGCCAGCTCACCGCCCGGCTCGGGGAGGAGTAATGAGCAGTTCTTC.